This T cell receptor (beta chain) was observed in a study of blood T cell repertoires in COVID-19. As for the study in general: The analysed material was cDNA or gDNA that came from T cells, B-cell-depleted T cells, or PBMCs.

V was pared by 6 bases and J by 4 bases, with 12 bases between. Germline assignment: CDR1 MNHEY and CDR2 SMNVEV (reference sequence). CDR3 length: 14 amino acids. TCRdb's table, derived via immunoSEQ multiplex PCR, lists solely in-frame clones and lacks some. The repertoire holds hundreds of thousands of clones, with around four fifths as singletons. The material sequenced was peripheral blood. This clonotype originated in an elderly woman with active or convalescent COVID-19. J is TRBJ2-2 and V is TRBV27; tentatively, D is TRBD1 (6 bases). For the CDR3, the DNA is TGTGCCAGCAGACCCACAGGGTTCACCGGGGAGCTGTTTTTT. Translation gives CASRPTGFTGELFF.